One sample yielded the 9 T cell receptor beta chains listed below, sequenced in a study of blood T cell repertoires in COVID-19. Here immunoSEQ multiplex PCR was the method, and the copy in TCRdb shows in-frame clones only, minus some. Here the sample spans approximately 50,000 clones, 90% being singletons. The sample consisted of peripheral blood. Receptor source: a human donor in a cohort sampled during active COVID-19.

This chain uses TRBV27 with TRBJ2-1; TRBD1 matches at 10 bases. The CDR3 length is 14 residues. The V and J ends lost 7 bases and 6 bases, in that order; junction bases with no gene match: 6. The germline CDR1 and CDR2 sequences are MNHEY and SMNVEV (reference sequence). The CDR3 sequence is CASKRDRGSNEQFF. As DNA, the CDR3 is TGTGCCAGCAAACGGGACAGGGGTTCCAATGAGCAGTTCTTC.

This clone is a singleton in its sample. This sequence joins TRBV27 and TRBJ2-7, with 10 bases identical to TRBD2. CDR3 length: 14 amino acids. V lost 2 bases to trimming and J lost 5 bases; unmatched junction nucleotides: 3. Germline V gene sequence: CDR1 MNHEY, CDR2 SMNVEV (reference sequence). In DNA form, the CDR3 reads TGTGCCAGCAGTTTAGGACTAGCGGAAAACGAGCAGTACTTC. Its protein is CASSLGLAENEQYF.

The genes are TRBV2 and TRBJ2-5; no definite D call. V was shortened by 2 bases and J by 2 bases, with 6 bases between the two germline ends. The length of the CDR3 is 13 residues. Per germline, CDR1 SNHLY and CDR2 FYNNEI. The CDR3 coding sequence is TGTGCCAGCAGTGAAAACACGCAAGAGACCCAGTACTTC. Amino acid sequence: CASSENTQETQYF.

This chain uses TRBV6-5 with TRBJ2-1; TRBD1 matches at 11 bases. Germline values: CDR1 MNHEY, CDR2 SVGAGI. The V gene end was trimmed by 6 bases and the J gene end by 4 bases; junction bases not matched to a gene: 5. The CDR3 loop spans 15 amino acids. For the CDR3, the DNA is TGTGCCAGCAGGGACGGACAGGGGGCATACAATGAGCAGTTCTTC. Translation: CASRDGQGAYNEQFF.

CDR3 DNA: TGTGCCAGCACCCTACGAGGCCACGAGCAGTACTTC. Translating gives CASTLRGHEQYF. The V and J genes are TRBV7-2 and TRBJ2-7; D is uncertain. This CDR3 region has 12 residues. Trimming shortened V by 7 bases and J by 5 bases, and 12 bases separated the two germline ends. Germline CDR1 SGHTA, CDR2 FQGNSA.

V gene TRBV6-5 combines with J gene TRBJ2-3; no reliable D call. Per the germline V gene, CDR1 is MNHEY and CDR2 is SVGAGI. Trimming took 8 bases from V and 2 from J, leaving 17 bases between them. The CDR3 runs 15 residues. This chain's CDR3 is CASRSGAPFTDTQYF. The CDR3 DNA follows: TGTGCCAGCCGTTCTGGAGCACCCTTCACAGATACGCAGTATTTT.

The genes are TRBV4-3 and TRBJ1-1; TRBD1 matches at 8 bases. V lost 3 bases and J lost 6; bases outside the gene matches: 6. The CDR3 sequence is 14 residues long. Per the germline V gene, CDR1 is LGHNA and CDR2 is YSLEER. CDR3 in amino acids: CASSQDRVMSEAFF. The CDR3 DNA follows: TGCGCCAGCAGCCAGGACAGGGTAATGTCTGAAGCTTTCTTT.

The chain employs TRBV19 and TRBJ2-7; 8 bases fit TRBD1. The CDR3 runs to 15 residues. Germline CDR1 LNHDA, CDR2 SQIVND (reference sequence). V was pared by 8 bases and J by 1 base, with 10 bases of the junction left unmatched. The CDR3 sequence: CASAIAGTGSYEQYF. As DNA, the CDR3 is TGTGCCAGTGCTATAGCCGGGACAGGATCCTACGAGCAGTACTTC.

The chain links TRBV14 to TRBJ2-5; TRBD1 agrees at 9 bases. CDR1 and CDR2 from the germline V gene are SGHDN and FVKESK. V was pared by 4 bases and J by 1 base, with 7 bases of the junction left unmatched. The CDR3 length is 16 residues. The CDR3 is CASSLWDRAGQETQYF. In DNA form, the CDR3 reads TGTGCCAGCAGCCTTTGGGACAGGGCCGGCCAAGAGACCCAGTACTTC.